What follows are 2 T cell receptor beta chains derived from one specimen sequenced in a study of T cell responses to AZD1222 COVID-19 vaccine. Libraries were prepared by immunoSEQ multiplex PCR; TCRdb keeps only in-frame clonotypes and omits some of them. Of about 130,000 clones listed, 80% to 95% were seen once; the top ten hold 6.5% to 8.5%. The material was peripheral blood, obtained 28 days after the second AZD1222 dose. Receptor source: an adult who received the AZD1222 COVID-19 vaccine.

This chain links TRBV2 with TRBJ1-2, with unresolved D. Trimming stripped 7 bases from V and 6 bases from J, with 15 bases between. The CDR3 spans 13 residues. CDR1 and CDR2 from the germline V gene are SNHLY and FYNNEI. The CDR3 reads CASNVGPQDGYTF. CDR3 sequence (DNA): TGTGCCAGCAACGTTGGCCCCCAAGATGGCTACACCTTC.

V usage is TRBV27 and J usage is TRBJ2-7, with 14 bases fitting TRBD2. Trimming cost V 4 bases and J 7 bases; bases outside gene matches: 6. The V gene's germline CDR1 is MNHEY and CDR2 SMNVEV (reference sequence). The CDR3 has 15 amino acids. CDR3 bases: TGTGCCAGCAGTTCGACTAGCGGGGGGGCCGTAGAGCAGTACTTC. Translated: CASSSTSGGAVEQYF.